What follows describes a single TCR beta chain. The sample belongs to a study of blood T cell repertoires in COVID-19. Across the study: COVID-19 samples, acute and convalescent, were from the United States, Italy and Spain. Sample material is recorded as cDNA or gDNA derived from T cells, B-cell-depleted T cells, or PBMCs.

Participants' reported clinical history set cohort assignment. Method: immunoSEQ multiplex PCR; TCRdb's copy keeps in-frame clones and lacks some. The table has 200,000 or so clones, about nine tenths seen once. From germline, CDR1 is SGHKS and CDR2 YYEKEE (reference sequence). V gave up 0 bases and J gave up 3 bases; unmatched junction bases: 8. CDR3 size: 17 residues. Sequenced: PBMCs or T cells enriched from blood (not recorded which). V usage is TRBV5-5 and J usage is TRBJ1-2; 10 nucleotides match TRBD1. This sequence was found in a woman aged 40 to 49 with acute COVID-19. DNA of the CDR3: TGTGCCAGCAGCTTGGCTGGGACAGGGGTCGGAGACTATGGCTACACCTTC. As protein: CASSLAGTGVGDYGYTF.